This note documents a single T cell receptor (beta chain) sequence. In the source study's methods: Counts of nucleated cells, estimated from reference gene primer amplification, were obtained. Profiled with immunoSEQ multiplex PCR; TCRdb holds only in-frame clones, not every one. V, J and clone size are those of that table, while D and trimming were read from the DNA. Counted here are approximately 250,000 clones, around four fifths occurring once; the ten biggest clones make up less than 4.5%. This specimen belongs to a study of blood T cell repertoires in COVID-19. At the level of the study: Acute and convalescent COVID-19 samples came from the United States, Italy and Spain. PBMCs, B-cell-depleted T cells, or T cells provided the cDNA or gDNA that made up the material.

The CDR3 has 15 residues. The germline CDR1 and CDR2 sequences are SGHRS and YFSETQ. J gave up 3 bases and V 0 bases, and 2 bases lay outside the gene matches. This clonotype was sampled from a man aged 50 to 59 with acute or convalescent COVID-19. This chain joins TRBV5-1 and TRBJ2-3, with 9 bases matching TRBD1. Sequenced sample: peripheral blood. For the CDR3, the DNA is TGCGCCAGCAGCTTGGACGGACAGGGGACAGATACGCAGTATTTT. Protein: CASSLDGQGTDTQYF. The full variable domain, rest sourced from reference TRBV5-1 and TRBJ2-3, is KAGVTQTPRYLIKTRGQQVTLSCSPISGHRSVSWYQQTPGQGLQFLFEYFSETQRNKGNFPGRFSGRQFSNSRSEMNVSTLELGDSALYLCASSLDGQGTDTQYFGPGTRLTVL.